This T cell receptor (beta chain) was found in a study of control samples from healthy donors and cancer patients. CDR1 and CDR2 from the germline V gene are PRHDT and FYEKMQ (reference sequence). This CDR3 has 16 residues. V was pared by 5 bases and J by 0 bases, with 16 bases between. Data came from immunoSEQ multiplex PCR; TCRdb stores just in-frame clones and leaves some out. The sample records about 90,000 clones, just over 90% being singletons. This sequence was found in a woman aged 18-29 years in good health. This sequence joins TRBV13 and TRBJ1-1, with D unclear. The sequencing sample was made of blood. CDR3 loop: CASSPRQTYLNTEAFF. The CDR3 bases are TGTGCCAGCAGCCCTCGTCAGACATACCTGAACACTGAAGCTTTCTTT.